This T cell receptor (beta chain) was sequenced for a study of blood T cell repertoires in COVID-19. Source study methods: Amplification of reference gene primers was used by the study to estimate nucleated cell counts. Sequencing used immunoSEQ multiplex PCR; TCRdb keeps in-frame clones, though not all of them. D and trimming come from the DNA, and the V and J calls and clone size come from that table. The table lists more than 350,000 clones, roughly 90% of them singletons. Those who participated ranged in age from about 18 to 89 years and resided in approximately 23 US areas. Germline V gives CDR1 SNHLY, CDR2 FYNNEI. Trimming removed 7 bases from V and 9 bases from J; junction bases left unmatched: 4. The CDR3 is made up of 13 amino acids.

V is TRBV2 and J is TRBJ2-1; the match to TRBD2 covers 12 bases. This TCR came from a woman in her late teens or twenties who had been exposed to COVID-19. Sequences were obtained from PBMCs or T cells enriched from blood (not recorded which). The CDR3 DNA sequence: TGTGCCAGCACCCGGACTAGCGGGACTGAGCAGTTCTTC. Encoded protein: CASTRTSGTEQFF.